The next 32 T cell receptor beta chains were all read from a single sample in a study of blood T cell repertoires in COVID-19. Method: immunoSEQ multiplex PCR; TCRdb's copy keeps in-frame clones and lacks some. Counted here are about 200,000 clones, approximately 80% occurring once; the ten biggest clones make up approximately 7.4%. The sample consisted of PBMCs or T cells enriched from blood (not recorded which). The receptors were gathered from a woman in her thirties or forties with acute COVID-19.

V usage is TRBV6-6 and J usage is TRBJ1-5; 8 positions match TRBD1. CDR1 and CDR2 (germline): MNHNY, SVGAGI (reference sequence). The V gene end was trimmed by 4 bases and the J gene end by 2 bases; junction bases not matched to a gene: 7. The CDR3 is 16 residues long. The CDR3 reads CASSSATGAGNQPQHF. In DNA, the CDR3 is TGTGCCAGCAGTTCCGCGACAGGGGCGGGCAATCAGCCCCAGCATTTT.

CDR3 DNA sequence: TGTGCCTGGAGCCCAGAGGGTGAGCAGTTCTTC. It is translated as CAWSPEGEQFF. The chain recombines TRBV30 with TRBJ2-1; D is possibly TRBD2 (5 bases). The CDR3 consists of 11 residues. Per germline, CDR1 GTSNPN and CDR2 SVGIG (reference sequence). Trimming removed 3 bases at V and 9 bases at J, with 9 bases between. Full variable domain (rest looked up from reference TRBV30 and TRBJ2-1): SQTIHQWPATLVQPVGSPLSLECTVEGTSNPNLYWYRQAAGRGLQLLFYSVGIGQISSEVPQNLSASRPQDRQFILSSKKLLLSDSGFYLCAWSPEGEQFFGPGTRLTVL.

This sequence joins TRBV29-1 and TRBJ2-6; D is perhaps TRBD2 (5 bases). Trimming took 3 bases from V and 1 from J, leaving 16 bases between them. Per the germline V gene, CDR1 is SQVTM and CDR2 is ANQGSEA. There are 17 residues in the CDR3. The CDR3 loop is CSVDYGLAKSGANVLTF. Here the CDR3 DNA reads TGCAGCGTTGACTACGGACTTGCTAAATCTGGGGCCAACGTCCTGACTTTC. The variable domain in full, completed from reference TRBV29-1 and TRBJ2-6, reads SAVISQKPSRDICQRGTSLTIQCQVDSQVTMMFWYRQQPGQSLTLIATANQGSEATYESGFVIDKFPISRPNLTFSTLTVSNMSPEDSSIYLCSVDYGLAKSGANVLTFGAGSRLTVL.

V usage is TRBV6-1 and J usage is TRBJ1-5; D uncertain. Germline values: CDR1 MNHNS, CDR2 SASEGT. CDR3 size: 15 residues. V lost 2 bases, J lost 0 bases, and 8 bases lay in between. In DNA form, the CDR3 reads TGTGCCAGCAGTGAACAGGATTTTAGCAATCAGCCCCAGCATTTT. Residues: CASSEQDFSNQPQHF.

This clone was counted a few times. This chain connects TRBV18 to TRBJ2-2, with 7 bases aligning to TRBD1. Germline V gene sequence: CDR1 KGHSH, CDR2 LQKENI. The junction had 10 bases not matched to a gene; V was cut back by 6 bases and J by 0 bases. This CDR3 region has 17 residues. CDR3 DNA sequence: TGTGCCAGCTCTTATACTCACGGGACAGCGAACACCGGGGAGCTGTTTTTT. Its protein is CASSYTHGTANTGELFF.

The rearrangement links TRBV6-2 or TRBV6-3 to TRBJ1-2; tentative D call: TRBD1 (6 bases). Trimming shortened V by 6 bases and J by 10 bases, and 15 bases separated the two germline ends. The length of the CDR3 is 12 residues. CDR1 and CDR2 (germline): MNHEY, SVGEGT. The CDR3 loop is CASSDLQGVYTF. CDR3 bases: TGTGCCAGCAGCGATCTACAGGGAGTCTACACCTTC.

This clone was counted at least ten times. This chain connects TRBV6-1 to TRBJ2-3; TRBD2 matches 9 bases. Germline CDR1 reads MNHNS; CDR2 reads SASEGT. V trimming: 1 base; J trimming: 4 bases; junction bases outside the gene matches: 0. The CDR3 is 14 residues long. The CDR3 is CASSEGGGADTQYF. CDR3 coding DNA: TGTGCCAGCAGTGAAGGCGGGGGGGCAGATACGCAGTATTTT.

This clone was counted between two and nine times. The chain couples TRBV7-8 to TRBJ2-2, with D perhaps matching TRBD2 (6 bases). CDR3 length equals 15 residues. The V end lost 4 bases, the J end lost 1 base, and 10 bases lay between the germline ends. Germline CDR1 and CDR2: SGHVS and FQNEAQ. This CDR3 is CASSSPGGNTGELFF. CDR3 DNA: TGTGCCAGCAGCTCTCCCGGGGGGAACACCGGGGAGCTGTTTTTT. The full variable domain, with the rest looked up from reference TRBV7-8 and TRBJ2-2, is GAGVSQSPRYKVAKRGQDVALRCDPISGHVSLFWYQQALGQGPEFLTYFQNEAQLDKSGLPSDRFFAERPEGSVSTLKIQRTQQEDSAVYLCASSSPGGNTGELFFGEGSRLTVL.

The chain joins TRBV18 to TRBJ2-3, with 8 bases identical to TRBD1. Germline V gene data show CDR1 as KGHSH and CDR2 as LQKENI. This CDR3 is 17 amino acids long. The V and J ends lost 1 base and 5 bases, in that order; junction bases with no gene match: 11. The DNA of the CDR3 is TGTGCCAGCTCACCACTCGGACAGGGTCCAAGGGGAGATACGCAGTATTTT. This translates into CASSPLGQGPRGDTQYF.

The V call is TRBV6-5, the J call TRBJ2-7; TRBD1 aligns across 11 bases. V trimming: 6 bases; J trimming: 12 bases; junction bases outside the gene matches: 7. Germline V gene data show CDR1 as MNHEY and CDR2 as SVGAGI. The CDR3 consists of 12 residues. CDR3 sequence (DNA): TGTGCCAGCAGCCGAGGACAGGGGGCTCCGTACTTC. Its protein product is CASSRGQGAPYF.

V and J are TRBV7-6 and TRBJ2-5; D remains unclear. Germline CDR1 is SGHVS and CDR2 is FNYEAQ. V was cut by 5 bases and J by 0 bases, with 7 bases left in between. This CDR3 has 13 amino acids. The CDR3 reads CASSLQYQETQYF. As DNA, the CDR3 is TGTGCCAGCAGCCTACAGTACCAAGAGACCCAGTACTTC.

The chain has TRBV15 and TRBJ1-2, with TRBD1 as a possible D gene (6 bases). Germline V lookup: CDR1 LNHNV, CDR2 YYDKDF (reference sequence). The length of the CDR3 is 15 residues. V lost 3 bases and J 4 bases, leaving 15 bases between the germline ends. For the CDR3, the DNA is TGTGCCACCAGCAGGGAGACAGGAATCCGCTATGGCTACACCTTC. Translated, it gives CATSRETGIRYGYTF.

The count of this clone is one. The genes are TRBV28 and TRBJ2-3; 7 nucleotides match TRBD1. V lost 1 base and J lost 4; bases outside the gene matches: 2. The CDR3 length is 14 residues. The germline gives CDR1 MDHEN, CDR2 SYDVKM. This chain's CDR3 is CASSLLQGSDTQYF. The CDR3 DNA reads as TGTGCCAGCAGTTTATTACAGGGGTCAGATACGCAGTATTTT.

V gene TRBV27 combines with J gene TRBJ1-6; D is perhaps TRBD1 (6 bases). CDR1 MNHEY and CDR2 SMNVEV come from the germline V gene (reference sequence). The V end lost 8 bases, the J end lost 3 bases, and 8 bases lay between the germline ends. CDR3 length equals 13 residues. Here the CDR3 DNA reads TGTGCCAGCCACAGGGACTATAATTCACCCCTCCACTTT. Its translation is CASHRDYNSPLHF.

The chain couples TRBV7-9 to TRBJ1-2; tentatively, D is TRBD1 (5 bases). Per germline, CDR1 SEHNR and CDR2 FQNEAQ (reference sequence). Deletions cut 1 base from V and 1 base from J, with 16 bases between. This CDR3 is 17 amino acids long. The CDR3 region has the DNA TGTGCCAGCAGCTTAGGCTCCGGGACTAAACTTAACTATGGCTACACCTTC. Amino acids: CASSLGSGTKLNYGYTF.

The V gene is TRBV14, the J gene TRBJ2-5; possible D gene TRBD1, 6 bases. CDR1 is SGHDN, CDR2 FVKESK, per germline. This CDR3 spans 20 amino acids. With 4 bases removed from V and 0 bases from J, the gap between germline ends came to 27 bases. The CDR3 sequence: CASSPPLRRGGIKYQETQYF. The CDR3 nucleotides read TGTGCCAGCAGCCCCCCCTTACGCAGGGGCGGCATAAAGTACCAAGAGACCCAGTACTTC.

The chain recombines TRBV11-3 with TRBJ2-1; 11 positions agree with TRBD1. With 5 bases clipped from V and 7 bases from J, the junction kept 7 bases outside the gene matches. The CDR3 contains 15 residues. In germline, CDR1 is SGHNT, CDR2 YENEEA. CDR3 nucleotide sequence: TGTGCCAGCAGCCTTCCCGGACAGGGGGCGAATGAGCAGTTCTTC. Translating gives CASSLPGQGANEQFF.

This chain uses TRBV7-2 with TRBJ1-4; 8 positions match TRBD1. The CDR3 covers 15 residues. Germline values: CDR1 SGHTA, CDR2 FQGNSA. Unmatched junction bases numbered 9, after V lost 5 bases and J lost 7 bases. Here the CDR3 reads CASSTRTGSGEKLFF. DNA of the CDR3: TGTGCCAGCAGCACGCGGACAGGGTCCGGTGAAAAACTGTTTTTT.

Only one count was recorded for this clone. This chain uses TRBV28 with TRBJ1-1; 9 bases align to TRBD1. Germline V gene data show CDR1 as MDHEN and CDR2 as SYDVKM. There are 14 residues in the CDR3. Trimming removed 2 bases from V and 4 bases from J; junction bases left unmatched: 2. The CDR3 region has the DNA TGTGCCAGCAGTTTAGGGACAGGGAGCACTGAAGCTTTCTTT. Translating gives CASSLGTGSTEAFF.

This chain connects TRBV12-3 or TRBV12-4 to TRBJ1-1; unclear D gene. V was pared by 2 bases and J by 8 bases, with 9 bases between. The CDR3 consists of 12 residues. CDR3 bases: TGTGCCAGCAGTTTACTAGCGGCAGAAGCTTTCTTT. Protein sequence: CASSLLAAEAFF.

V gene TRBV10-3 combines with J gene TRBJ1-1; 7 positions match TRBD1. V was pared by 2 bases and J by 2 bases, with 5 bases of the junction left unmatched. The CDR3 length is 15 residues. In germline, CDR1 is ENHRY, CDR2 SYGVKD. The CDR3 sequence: CAISEDRATNTEAFF. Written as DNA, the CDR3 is TGTGCCATCAGTGAGGACAGGGCGACCAACACTGAAGCTTTCTTT.

As DNA, the CDR3 is TGCGCCAGCAGTGGGTCCGGGACAGACAAAAACATTCAGTACTTC. Residues: CASSGSGTDKNIQYF. The chain combines TRBV10-2 with TRBJ2-4, with TRBD1 matching 7 bases. The CDR3 totals 15 residues. Germline V lookup: CDR1 WSHSY, CDR2 SAAADI. V dropped 4 bases and J dropped 3; count of bases not matched to a gene: 6.

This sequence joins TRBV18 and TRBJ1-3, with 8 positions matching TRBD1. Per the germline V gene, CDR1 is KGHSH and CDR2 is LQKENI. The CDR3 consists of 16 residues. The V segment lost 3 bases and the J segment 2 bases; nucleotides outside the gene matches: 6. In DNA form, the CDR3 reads TGTGCCAGCTCACCTTCGGACAGGGTGGCTGGAAACACCATATATTTT. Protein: CASSPSDRVAGNTIYF.

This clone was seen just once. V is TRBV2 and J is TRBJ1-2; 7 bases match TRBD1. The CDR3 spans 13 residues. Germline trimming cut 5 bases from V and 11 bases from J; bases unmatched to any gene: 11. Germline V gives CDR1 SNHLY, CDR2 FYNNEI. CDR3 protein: CASSPLRDRSYTF. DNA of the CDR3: TGTGCCAGCAGTCCATTGCGGGACAGATCATACACCTTC.

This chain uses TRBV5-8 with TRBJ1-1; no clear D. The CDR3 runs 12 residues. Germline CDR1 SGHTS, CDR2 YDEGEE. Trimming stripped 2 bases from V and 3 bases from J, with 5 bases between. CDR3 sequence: CASSFRDTEAFF. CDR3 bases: TGTGCCAGCAGCTTCCGGGACACTGAAGCTTTCTTT.

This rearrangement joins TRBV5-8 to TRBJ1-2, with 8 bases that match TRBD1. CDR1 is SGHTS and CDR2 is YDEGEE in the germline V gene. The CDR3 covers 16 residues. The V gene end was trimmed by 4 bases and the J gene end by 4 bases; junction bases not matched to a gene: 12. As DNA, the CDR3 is TGTGCCAGCAGCCCCAGAAGGACAGGGTCCCCCTATGGCTACACCTTC. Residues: CASSPRRTGSPYGYTF.

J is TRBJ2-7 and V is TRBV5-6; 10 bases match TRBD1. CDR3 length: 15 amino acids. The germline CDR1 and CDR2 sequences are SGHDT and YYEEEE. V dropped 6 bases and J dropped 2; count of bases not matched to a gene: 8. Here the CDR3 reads CASTLGQGNPYEQYF. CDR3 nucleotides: TGTGCCAGCACCCTGGGACAGGGGAACCCCTACGAGCAGTACTTC.

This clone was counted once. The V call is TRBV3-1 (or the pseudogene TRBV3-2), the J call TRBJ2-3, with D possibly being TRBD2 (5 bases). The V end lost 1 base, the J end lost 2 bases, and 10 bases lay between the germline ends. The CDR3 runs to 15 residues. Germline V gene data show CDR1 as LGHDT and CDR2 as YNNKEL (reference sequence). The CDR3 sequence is CASSQVGKYTDTQYF. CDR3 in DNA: TGTGCCAGCAGCCAAGTCGGGAAGTACACAGATACGCAGTATTTT.

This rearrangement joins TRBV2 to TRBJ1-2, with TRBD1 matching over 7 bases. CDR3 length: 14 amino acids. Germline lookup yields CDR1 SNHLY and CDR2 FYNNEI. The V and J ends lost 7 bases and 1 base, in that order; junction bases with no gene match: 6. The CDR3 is CASTLDRVNYGYTF. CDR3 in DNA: TGTGCCAGCACCTTAGACAGGGTTAACTATGGCTACACCTTC.

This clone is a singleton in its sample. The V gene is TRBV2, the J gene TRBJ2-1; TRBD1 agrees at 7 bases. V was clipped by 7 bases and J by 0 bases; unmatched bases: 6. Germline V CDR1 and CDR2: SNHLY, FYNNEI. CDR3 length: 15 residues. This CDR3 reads CASNPAGGSYNEQFF. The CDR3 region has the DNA TGTGCCAGCAACCCGGCAGGGGGCTCCTACAATGAGCAGTTCTTC.

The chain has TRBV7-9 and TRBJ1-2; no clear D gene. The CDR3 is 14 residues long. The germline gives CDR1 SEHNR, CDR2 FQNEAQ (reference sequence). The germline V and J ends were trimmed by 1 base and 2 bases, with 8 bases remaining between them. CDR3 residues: CASSLETANYGYTF. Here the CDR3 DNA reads TGTGCCAGCAGCTTAGAAACAGCAAACTATGGCTACACCTTC.

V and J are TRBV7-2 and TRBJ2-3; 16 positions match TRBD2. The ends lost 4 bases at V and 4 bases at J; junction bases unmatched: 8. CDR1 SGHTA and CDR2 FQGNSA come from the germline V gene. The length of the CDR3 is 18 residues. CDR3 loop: CASSSGTSGRAVPDTQYF. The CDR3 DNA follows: TGTGCCAGCAGCTCAGGGACTAGCGGGAGGGCCGTCCCAGATACGCAGTATTTT.